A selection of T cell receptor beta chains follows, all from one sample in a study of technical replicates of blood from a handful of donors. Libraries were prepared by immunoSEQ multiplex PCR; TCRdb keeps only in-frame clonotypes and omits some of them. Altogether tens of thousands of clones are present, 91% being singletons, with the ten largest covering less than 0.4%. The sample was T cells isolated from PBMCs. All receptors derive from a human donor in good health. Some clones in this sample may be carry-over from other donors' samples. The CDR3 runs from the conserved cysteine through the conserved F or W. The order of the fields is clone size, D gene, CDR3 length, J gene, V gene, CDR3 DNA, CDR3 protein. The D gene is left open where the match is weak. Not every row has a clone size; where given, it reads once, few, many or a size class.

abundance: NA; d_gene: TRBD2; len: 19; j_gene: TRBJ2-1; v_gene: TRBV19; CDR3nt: TGTGCCAGGAAGAGACCGGGACTAGCGGGAGGGCCCTCGTATAATGAGCAGTTCTTC; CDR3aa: CARKRPGLAGGPSYNEQFF
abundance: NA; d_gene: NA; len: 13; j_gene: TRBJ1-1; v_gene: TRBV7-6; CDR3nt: TGTGCCAGCAGCTTGGACAGGAACACTGAAGCTTTCTTT; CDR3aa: CASSLDRNTEAFF
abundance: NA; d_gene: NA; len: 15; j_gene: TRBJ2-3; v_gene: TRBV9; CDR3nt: TGTGCCAGCAGCGTAGTTTGGAGGGCCACAGATACGCAGTATTTT; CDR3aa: CASSVVWRATDTQYF
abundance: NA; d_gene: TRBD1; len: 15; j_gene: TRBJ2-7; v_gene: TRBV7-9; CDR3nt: TGTGCCAGCAGCTCGGCGGGGACAGGGGTCTACGAGCAGTACTTC; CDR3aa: CASSSAGTGVYEQYF
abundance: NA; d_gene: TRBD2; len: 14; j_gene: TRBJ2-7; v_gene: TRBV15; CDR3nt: TGTGCCACCAGCAGAGATCAGCGCGGGGGGGAGCAGTACTTC; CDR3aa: CATSRDQRGGEQYF
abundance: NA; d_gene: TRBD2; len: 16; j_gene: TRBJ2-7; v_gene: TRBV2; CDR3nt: TGTGCCAGCAGTGAAGCGCGCAGCGGGGCAACCTACGAGCAGTACTTC; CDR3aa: CASSEARSGATYEQYF
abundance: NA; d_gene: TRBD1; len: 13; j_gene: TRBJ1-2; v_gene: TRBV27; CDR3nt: TGTGCCAGCAGTTCGGGACAGGGGTATGGCTACACCTTC; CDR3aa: CASSSGQGYGYTF
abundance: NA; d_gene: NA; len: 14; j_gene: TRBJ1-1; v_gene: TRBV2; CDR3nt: TGTGCCAGCAGAGGGACATCTCAGGGTCCTGAAGCTTTCTTT; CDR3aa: CASRGTSQGPEAFF
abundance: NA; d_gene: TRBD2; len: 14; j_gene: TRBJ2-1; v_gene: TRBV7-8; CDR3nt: TGTGCCAGCAGCTTTAGCGGGACCTACAATGAGCAGTTCTTC; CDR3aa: CASSFSGTYNEQFF
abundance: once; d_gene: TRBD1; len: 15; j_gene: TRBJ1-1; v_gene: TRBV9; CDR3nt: TGTGCCAGCAGCGCCTGGACAGGGGCGAGCACTGAAGCTTTCTTT; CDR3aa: CASSAWTGASTEAFF
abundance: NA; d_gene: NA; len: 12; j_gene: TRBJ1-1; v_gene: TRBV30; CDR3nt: TGTGCCTGGAGTGCGACAGGACGGGAAGCTTTCTTT; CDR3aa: CAWSATGREAFF
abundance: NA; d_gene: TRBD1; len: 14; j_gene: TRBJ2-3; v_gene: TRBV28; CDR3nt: TGTGCCAGCAGTCGGACAGGGGTCGGAGATACGCAGTATTTT; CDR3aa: CASSRTGVGDTQYF
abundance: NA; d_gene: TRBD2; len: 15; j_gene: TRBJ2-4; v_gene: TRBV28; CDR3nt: TGTGCCAGCAGTTCGCTACTAGCGGCCAAAAACATTCAGTACTTC; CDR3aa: CASSSLLAAKNIQYF
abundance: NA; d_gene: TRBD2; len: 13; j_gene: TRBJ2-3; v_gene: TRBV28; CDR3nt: TGTGCCAGCAGTTTAGCGGGAGCAGATACGCAGTATTTT; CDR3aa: CASSLAGADTQYF
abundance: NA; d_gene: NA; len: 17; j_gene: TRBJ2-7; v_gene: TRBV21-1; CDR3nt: TGTGCCAGCAGCAAAGGTTCCAGGGATATTTCCCAGTTCGAGCAGTACTTC; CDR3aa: CASSKGSRDISQFEQYF
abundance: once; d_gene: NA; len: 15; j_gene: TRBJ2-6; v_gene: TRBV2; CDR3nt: TGTGCCAGCGTGGGGGCTTCCTATGGGGCCAACGTCCTGACTTTC; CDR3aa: CASVGASYGANVLTF
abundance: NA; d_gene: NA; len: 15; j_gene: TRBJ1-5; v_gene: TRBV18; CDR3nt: TGTGCCAGCTCAACTACTCCAGGGGGCAATCAGCCCCAGCATTTT; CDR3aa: CASSTTPGGNQPQHF
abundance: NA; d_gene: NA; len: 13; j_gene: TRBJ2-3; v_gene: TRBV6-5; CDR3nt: TGTGCCAGCAAAGAAAGTGGGCTAGATACGCAGTATTTT; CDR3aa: CASKESGLDTQYF
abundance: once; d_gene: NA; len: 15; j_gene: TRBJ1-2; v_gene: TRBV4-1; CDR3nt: TGCGCCAGCAGCCAAGATTACCGGGTTGACTATGGCTACACCTTC; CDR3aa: CASSQDYRVDYGYTF
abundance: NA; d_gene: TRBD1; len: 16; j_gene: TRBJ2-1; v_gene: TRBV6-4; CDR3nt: TGTGCCAGCAGTCAACAGGGGGAGAGCTCCTACAATGAGCAGTTCTTC; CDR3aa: CASSQQGESSYNEQFF
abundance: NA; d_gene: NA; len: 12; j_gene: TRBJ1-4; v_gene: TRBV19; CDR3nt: TGTGCCAGTAGTACTCTATCCGAAAAACTGTTTTTT; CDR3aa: CASSTLSEKLFF
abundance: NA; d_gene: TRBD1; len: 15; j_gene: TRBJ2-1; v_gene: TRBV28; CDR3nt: TGTGCCAGCAGTTTGTCCGGACAGGGAAGCAATGAGCAGTTCTTC; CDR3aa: CASSLSGQGSNEQFF
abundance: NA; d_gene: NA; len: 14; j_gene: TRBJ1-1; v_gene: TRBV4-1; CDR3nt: TGCGCCAGCAGCCAAGATCTAAAGGGGACTGAAGCTTTCTTT; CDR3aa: CASSQDLKGTEAFF
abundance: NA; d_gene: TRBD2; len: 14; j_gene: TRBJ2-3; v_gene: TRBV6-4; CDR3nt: TGTGCCAGCAATACTAGCGGGAACACAGATACGCAGTATTTT; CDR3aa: CASNTSGNTDTQYF
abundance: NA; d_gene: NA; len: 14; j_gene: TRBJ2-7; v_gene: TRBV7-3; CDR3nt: TGTGCCAGCAGCTTAGGACTGCCTCCCTACGAGCAGTACTTC; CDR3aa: CASSLGLPPYEQYF
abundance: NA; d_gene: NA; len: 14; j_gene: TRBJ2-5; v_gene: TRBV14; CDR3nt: TGTGCCAGCAGCCCAAGACTGGGCCAAGAGACCCAGTACTTC; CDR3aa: CASSPRLGQETQYF
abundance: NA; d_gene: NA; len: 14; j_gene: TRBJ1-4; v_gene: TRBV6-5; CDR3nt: TGTGCCAGCAGTTATTCCGGGACTAATGAAAAACTGTTTTTT; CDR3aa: CASSYSGTNEKLFF
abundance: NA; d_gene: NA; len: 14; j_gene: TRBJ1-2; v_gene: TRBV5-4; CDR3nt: TGTGCCAGCAGACCGAGGGACTCTAACTATGGCTACACCTTC; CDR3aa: CASRPRDSNYGYTF
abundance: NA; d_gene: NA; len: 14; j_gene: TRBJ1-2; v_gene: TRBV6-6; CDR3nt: TGTGCCAGCACCCACGGAGGGGATAGGTATGGCTACACCTTC; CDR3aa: CASTHGGDRYGYTF
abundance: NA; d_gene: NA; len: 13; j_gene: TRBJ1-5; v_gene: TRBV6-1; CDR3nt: TGTGCCAGCAGTCCCCGCTGGGGGGAGCCCCAGCATTTT; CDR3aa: CASSPRWGEPQHF
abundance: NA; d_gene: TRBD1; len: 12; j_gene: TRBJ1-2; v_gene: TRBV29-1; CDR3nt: TGCAGCGACGTACAGGGGAGCTATGGCTACACCTTC; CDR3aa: CSDVQGSYGYTF
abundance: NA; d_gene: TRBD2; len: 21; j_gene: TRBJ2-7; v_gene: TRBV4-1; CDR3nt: TGCGCCAGCAGCCAAGATCGGGACAAGATTGAACGACTAGCGGGAGTATACGAGCAGTACTTC; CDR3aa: CASSQDRDKIERLAGVYEQYF
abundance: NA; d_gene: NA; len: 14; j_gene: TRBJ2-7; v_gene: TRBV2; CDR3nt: TGTGCCAGCAGTGGGCAGGGTAACCCCTACGAGCAGTACTTC; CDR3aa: CASSGQGNPYEQYF
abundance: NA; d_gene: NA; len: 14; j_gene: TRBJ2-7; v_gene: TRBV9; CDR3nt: TGTGCCAGCAGCGGTAGGTGGGGGGCCTACGAGCAGTACTTC; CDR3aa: CASSGRWGAYEQYF
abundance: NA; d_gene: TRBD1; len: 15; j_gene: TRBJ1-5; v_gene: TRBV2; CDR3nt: TGTGCCAGCAGTGCTTTGGACAGGGCGGATCAGCCCCAGCATTTT; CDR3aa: CASSALDRADQPQHF
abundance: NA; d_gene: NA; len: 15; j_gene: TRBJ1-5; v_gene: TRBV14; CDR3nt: TGTGCCAGCAGCGGCCGGGACAACAGAGGTCAGCCCCAGCATTTT; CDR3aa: CASSGRDNRGQPQHF
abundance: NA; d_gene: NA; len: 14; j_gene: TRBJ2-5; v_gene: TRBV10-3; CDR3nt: TGTGCCATCAGTGATTCTTTAAGGAGCGGCATGCATTACTTC; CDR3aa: CAISDSLRSGMHYF
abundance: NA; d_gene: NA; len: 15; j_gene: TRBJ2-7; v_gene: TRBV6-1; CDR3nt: TGTGCCAGCGCTAGACAGGCCACAAGCTCCTACGAGCAGTACTTC; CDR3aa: CASARQATSSYEQYF
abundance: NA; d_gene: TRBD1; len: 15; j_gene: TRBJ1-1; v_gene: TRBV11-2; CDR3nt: TGTGCCAGCAGCGCCTTACAGGGGGCTATTAATAAAGCTTTCTTT; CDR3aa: CASSALQGAINKAFF
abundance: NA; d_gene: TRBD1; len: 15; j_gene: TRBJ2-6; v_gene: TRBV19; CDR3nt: TGTGCCAGTAGTATATGGGACAGGGGTGCCAACGTCCTGACTTTC; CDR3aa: CASSIWDRGANVLTF
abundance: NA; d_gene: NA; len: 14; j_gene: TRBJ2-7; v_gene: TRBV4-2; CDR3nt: TGTGCCAGCAGCCAAGGGACTTCGGCCTACGAGCAGTACTTC; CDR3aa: CASSQGTSAYEQYF
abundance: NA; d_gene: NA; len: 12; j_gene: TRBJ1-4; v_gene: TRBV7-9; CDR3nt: TGTGCCAGCAGCTTAGAGGCAGGAAAACTGTTTTTT; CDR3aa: CASSLEAGKLFF
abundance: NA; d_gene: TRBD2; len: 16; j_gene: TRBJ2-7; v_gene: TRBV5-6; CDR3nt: TGTGCCAGCAGCTTGGAATCAGCGGGAGGGACCTACGAGCAGTACTTC; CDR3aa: CASSLESAGGTYEQYF
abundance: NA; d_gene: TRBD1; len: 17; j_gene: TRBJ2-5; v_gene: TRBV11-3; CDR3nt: TGTGCCAGCAGCTTAGCCGCTTGGGGACAGGGTCAAGAGACCCAGTACTTC; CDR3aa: CASSLAAWGQGQETQYF
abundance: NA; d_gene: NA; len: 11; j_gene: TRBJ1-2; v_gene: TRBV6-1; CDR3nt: TGTGCCCTGAGGGGGAGCTATGGCTACACCTTC; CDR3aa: CALRGSYGYTF
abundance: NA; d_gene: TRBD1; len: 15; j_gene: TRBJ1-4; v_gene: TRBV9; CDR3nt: TGTGCCAGCAGCGCGAGAGGGGACAGCGGTGAAAAACTGTTTTTT; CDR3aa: CASSARGDSGEKLFF
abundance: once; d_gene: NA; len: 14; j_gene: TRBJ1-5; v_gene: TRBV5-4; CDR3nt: TGTGCCAGCAGCTTGTTGGGGCCCAATCAGCCCCAGCATTTT; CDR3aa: CASSLLGPNQPQHF
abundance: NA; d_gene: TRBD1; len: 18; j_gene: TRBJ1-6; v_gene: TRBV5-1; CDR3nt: TGCGCCAGCAGCTTGGGGCCTGACAGGGTCGTCTATAATTCACCCCTCCACTTT; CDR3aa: CASSLGPDRVVYNSPLHF
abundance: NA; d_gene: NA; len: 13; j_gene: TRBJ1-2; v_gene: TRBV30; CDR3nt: TGTGCCTGGAGGACGGGAAGCGCCTATGGCTACACCTTC; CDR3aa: CAWRTGSAYGYTF
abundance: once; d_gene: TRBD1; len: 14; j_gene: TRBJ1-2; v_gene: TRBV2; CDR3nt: TGTGCCAGCAGGACAGGGGCTTCCTACTATGGCTACACCTTC; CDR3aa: CASRTGASYYGYTF
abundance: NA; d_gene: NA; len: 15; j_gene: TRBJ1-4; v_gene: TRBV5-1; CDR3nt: TGCGCCAGCAGCCCAACAGGAATGTCTAATGAAAAACTGTTTTTT; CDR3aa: CASSPTGMSNEKLFF
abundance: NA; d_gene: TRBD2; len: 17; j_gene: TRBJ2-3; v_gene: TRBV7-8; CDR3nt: TGTGCCAGCAGCTTAGCGTACTCGGCGGGGGGCACAGATACGCAGTATTTT; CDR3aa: CASSLAYSAGGTDTQYF
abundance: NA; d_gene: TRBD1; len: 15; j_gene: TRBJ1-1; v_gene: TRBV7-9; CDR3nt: TGTGCCAGCAGCGACAGGGGGCGAGGAAACACTGAAGCTTTCTTT; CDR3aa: CASSDRGRGNTEAFF
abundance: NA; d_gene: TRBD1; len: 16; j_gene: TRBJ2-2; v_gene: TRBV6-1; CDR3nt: TGTGCCAGCAGTGAAATACAGGGGGCGCTTGCCGGGGAGCTGTTTTTT; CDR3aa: CASSEIQGALAGELFF